This T cell receptor beta chain emerged from a study of vaccination and CD4 T cells after COVID-19. Overall study: Six males and four females, two of them Hispanic, were enrolled as convalescents. Investigators drew the post-COVID samples a median around 98 days after diagnosis, with a range of 35 to 161. Samples after vaccination came a median roughly 74 days past dose two, ranging 14 to 241.

As for this clonotype: The antigen is not known.

Sequenced with the Oncomine TCR Beta short-read assay was DNA taken from cultured CD4+ T cells. Investigators isolated genomic DNA from cultured CD4+ T cells. TCRdb used MiXCR to reprocess the PCR reads, holding one entry per CDR3 protein. The table shows 11,000 to 15,000 distinct CDR3 sequences, with roughly 61% occurring only once. Looked up from germline, CDR1 is DFQATT and CDR2 is SNEGSKA (reference sequence). Between the trimmed V and J ends, which lost 3 bases and 1 base, there was a span of 15 bases. This CDR3 is built from 15 residues. Treatment reported: roughly 11-day PBMC culture with coronavirus spike peptide pools or control peptides (ViraFEST assay).

V gene TRBV20-1 combines with J gene TRBJ1-1; the D gene is possibly TRBD1 (5 bases). Sequenced material: CD4+ T cells from blood, cultured in vitro. The receptor was derived from a human donor who had recovered from COVID-19. The CDR3 loop is CSASNPGGGNTEAFF. CDR3 nucleotide sequence: TGCAGTGCTAGTAACCCCGGGGGGGGGAACACTGAAGCTTTCTTT.